The 14 T cell receptor beta chains listed next were all sequenced from one sample in a study of vaccination effects on CD4 cells after COVID-19. Method: immunoSEQ multiplex PCR; TCRdb's copy keeps in-frame clones and lacks some. There are roughly 41,000 clones in the sample; under 85% occur only once, and about 15% lies in the top ten. Viral peptide pools were used in the ViraFEST assay to expand antigen-specific CD4+ T cells, and sequencing came afterward. At the end of 9 to 11 days of culture, CD4+ T cells were isolated. Vaccine administered to participants consisted of two doses of either BNT162b2 or mRNA-1273. Their antigen targets remain unknown. The material sequenced was CD4+ T cells from PBMCs cultured with HCoV-OC43 spike peptides, taken after COVID-19 vaccination. Subset: HCoV-OC43 spike overlapping peptide pool stimulation. The origin of the receptors is a human donor who received a COVID-19 vaccine.

A few counts support this clone. This chain connects TRBV11-2 to TRBJ1-5; no definite D call. The germline CDR1 and CDR2 sequences are SGHAT and FQNNGV. CDR3 length: 13 amino acids. Trimming cost V 1 base and J 9 bases, with 10 bases left between them. For the CDR3, the DNA is TGTGCCAGCAGCTTAGGGGCCGCCCGGCCCCAGCATTTT. Protein: CASSLGAARPQHF.

In DNA form, the CDR3 reads TGCGCCAGCCACGGGACTAGCGGGGGGCCCACCTACAATGAGCAGTTCTTC. Translated, it gives CASHGTSGGPTYNEQFF. The rearrangement uses TRBV5-1 and TRBJ2-1; 15 bases are shared with TRBD2. The CDR3 is 17 amino acids. V gave up 7 bases and J gave up 2 bases; unmatched junction bases: 7. CDR1 and CDR2 (germline): SGHRS, YFSETQ.

This clone has a single count. The V call is TRBV9, the J call TRBJ1-4; D not certain. V was trimmed by 1 base and J by 1 base, leaving 8 bases between them. From germline, CDR1 is SGDLS and CDR2 YYNGEE. This CDR3 is 15 amino acids long. CDR3 protein: CASSVRAGTNEKLFF. CDR3 nucleotides: TGTGCCAGCAGCGTAAGGGCGGGAACTAATGAAAAACTGTTTTTT.

The sample holds a few counts of this clone. In nucleotides, the CDR3 is TGTGCCAGCAGCTTGAGGGGAGGTAACGAGCAGTACTTC. It encodes CASSLRGGNEQYF. The V call is TRBV7-2, the J call TRBJ2-7; possibly TRBD2 for D (6 bases). The CDR3 consists of 13 residues. With 3 bases removed from V and 5 bases from J, the gap between germline ends came to 11 bases. Germline V gives CDR1 SGHTA, CDR2 FQGNSA.

The V gene is TRBV10-3, the J gene TRBJ2-7; 9 bases fit TRBD1. Trimming removed 2 bases from V and 3 bases from J; junction bases left unmatched: 5. Germline V gene lookup returns CDR1 ENHRY and CDR2 SYGVKD. The CDR3 extends over 15 amino acids. In nucleotides, the CDR3 is TGTGCCATCAGTGAGACCCGGGACAGGGTCTACGAGCAGTACTTC. Protein product: CAISETRDRVYEQYF.

This clone came up a few times. This sequence joins TRBV5-4 and TRBJ2-1, with D uncertain. The CDR3 totals 16 residues. CDR1 is SGHNT, CDR2 YYREEE, per germline (reference sequence). The germline V and J ends were trimmed by 0 bases and 8 bases, with 18 bases remaining between them. The CDR3: CASSLVGLGSADEQFF. The CDR3 DNA reads TGTGCCAGCAGCTTGGTTGGGCTTGGTAGTGCGGATGAGCAGTTCTTC.

The CDR3 DNA reads TGCGCCAGCAGCTTGGGCGACAGATACACTGAAGCTTTCTTT. This gives the protein CASSLGDRYTEAFF. The chain is built from TRBV5-1 and TRBJ1-1; maybe TRBD1 (5 bases). Germline CDR1 reads SGHRS; CDR2 reads YFSETQ. V was cut by 0 bases and J by 3 bases, with 9 bases left in between. The CDR3 is 14 amino acids.

The chain carries TRBV4-1 and TRBJ2-3, with D possibly matching TRBD2 (5 bases). V shed 1 base and J shed 0 bases, with 17 bases lying between them. CDR3 size: 18 residues. CDR1 and CDR2 from the germline V gene are MGHRA and YSYEKL. CDR3 protein: CASSQGLVGVFSTDTQYF. As DNA, the CDR3 is TGCGCCAGCAGCCAAGGTTTAGTCGGGGTATTTAGCACAGATACGCAGTATTTT.

V is TRBV30 and J is TRBJ1-5; tentative D call: TRBD1 (5 bases). The V gene lost 4 bases and the J gene lost 5 bases, with 9 bases spanning the gap. The germline CDR1 and CDR2 sequences are GTSNPN and SVGIG (reference sequence). CDR3 length: 12 residues. The CDR3, as DNA: TGTGCCTGGAACTTACAGGATCAGCCCCAGCATTTT. This translates into CAWNLQDQPQHF. Drawing the rest from reference TRBV30 and TRBJ1-5, the complete variable domain is SQTIHQWPATLVQPVGSPLSLECTVEGTSNPNLYWYRQAAGRGLQLLFYSVGIGQISSEVPQNLSASRPQDRQFILSSKKLLLSDSGFYLCAWNLQDQPQHFGDGTRLSIL.

The chain carries TRBV9 and TRBJ1-1; D unclear. With 0 bases removed from V and 7 bases from J, the gap between germline ends came to 10 bases. CDR1 and CDR2 (germline): SGDLS, YYNGEE. This CDR3 spans 13 amino acids. The CDR3 DNA reads as TGTGCCAGCAGCGTAGGTGAGGATTATGAAGCTTTCTTT. Encoded protein: CASSVGEDYEAFF.

V gene TRBV19 combines with J gene TRBJ2-4, with D uncertain. Trimming removed 1 base from V and 8 bases from J, with 12 bases in between. Germline CDR1 LNHDA, CDR2 SQIVND (reference sequence). The CDR3 sequence is 14 residues long. The CDR3 DNA sequence: TGTGCCAGTAGTATAGGAAGTCCAAGGGACATTCAGTACTTC. Its protein is CASSIGSPRDIQYF.

V is TRBV6-5 and J is TRBJ2-5; D not certain. Trimming took 7 bases from V and 0 from J, leaving 6 bases between them. Per germline, CDR1 MNHEY and CDR2 SVGAGI. The CDR3 is 12 amino acids. In nucleotides, the CDR3 is TGTGCCAGCACCGCGGACCAAGAGACCCAGTACTTC. This encodes CASTADQETQYF.

The rearrangement uses TRBV2 and TRBJ1-2; 8 bases are a match to TRBD1. V shed 1 base and J 0 bases; nucleotides not matched to a gene: 19. The length of the CDR3 is 21 residues. Germline V CDR1 and CDR2: SNHLY, FYNNEI. CDR3 residues: CASSEGRFQGATIISNYGYTF. CDR3 coding DNA: TGTGCCAGCAGTGAAGGGCGATTTCAGGGGGCGACCATCATTTCTAACTATGGCTACACCTTC.

The V call is TRBV5-1, the J call TRBJ1-2; 9 positions agree with TRBD1. Germline CDR1 SGHRS, CDR2 YFSETQ. The CDR3 contains 14 residues. Losses at the gene ends were 0 bases for V and 4 bases for J; bases not matched to a gene: 1. The CDR3 sequence is CASSLGDRAYGYTF. For the CDR3, the DNA is TGCGCCAGCAGCTTGGGGGACAGGGCCTATGGCTACACCTTC.